These 29 T cell receptor beta chains were sequenced from one sample in a study of T cell responses to AZD1222 COVID-19 vaccine. Libraries were prepared by immunoSEQ multiplex PCR; TCRdb keeps only in-frame clonotypes and omits some of them. Here the sample spans approximately 160,000 clones, about nine tenths being singletons. The sample in question was peripheral blood, obtained on day 0 of AZD1222 vaccination. These receptors were taken from an adult in good health.

The rearrangement uses TRBV15 and TRBJ2-5; D may be TRBD1 or TRBD2 (5 bases each). Germline values: CDR1 LNHNV, CDR2 YYDKDF (reference sequence). This CDR3 has 14 residues. Deletions cut 5 bases from V and 5 bases from J, with 15 bases between. In DNA form, the CDR3 reads TGTGCCACCAGCTCTCGTGGGGGAGTTGAGACCCAGTACTTC. This codes for CATSSRGGVETQYF.

This chain connects TRBV4-2 to TRBJ2-7; 11 nucleotides match TRBD1. Germline CDR1 reads LGHNA; CDR2 reads YNFKEQ. V dropped 4 bases and J dropped 2; count of bases not matched to a gene: 7. The CDR3 runs to 16 residues. For the CDR3, the DNA is TGTGCCAGCAGCCCCTCAGGGACAGGGGGGACCTACGAGCAGTACTTC. This sequence encodes CASSPSGTGGTYEQYF.

The chain recombines TRBV25-1 with TRBJ1-6; D call uncertain. The V and J ends lost 5 bases and 8 bases respectively, with 16 bases between them. The germline gives CDR1 MGHDK, CDR2 SYGVNS. This CDR3 has 15 residues. DNA of the CDR3: TGTGCCAGCAGTCCCCGAGCAGGAAACTATTCACCCCTCCACTTT. Translating gives CASSPRAGNYSPLHF.

This clone has only a few counts. The chain has TRBV4-3 and TRBJ1-6; 8 nucleotides agree with TRBD1. Per the germline V gene, CDR1 is LGHNA and CDR2 is YSLEER. This CDR3 region has 15 residues. With V trimmed by 2 bases and J by 7 bases, 4 bases remained unmatched. Written as DNA, the CDR3 is TGCGCCAGCAGCCAACGACAGGGGTCGAATTCACCCCTCCACTTT. Protein sequence: CASSQRQGSNSPLHF.

The CDR3 is CASSSTGGLNTEAFF. The CDR3, as DNA: TGTGCCAGTAGCAGCACAGGGGGCCTGAACACTGAAGCTTTCTTT. The V gene is TRBV19, the J gene TRBJ1-1; TRBD1 agrees at 9 bases. The junction had 5 bases not matched to a gene; V was cut back by 6 bases and J by 0 bases. CDR3 length: 15 amino acids. Germline V gives CDR1 LNHDA, CDR2 SQIVND (reference sequence).

The chain combines TRBV5-1 with TRBJ1-1; possible D gene TRBD1, 5 bases. Trimming pared 0 bases from V and 2 bases from J, leaving 14 bases between. CDR1 is SGHRS and CDR2 is YFSETQ in the germline V gene. The length of the CDR3 is 16 residues. The CDR3 sequence: CASSLGKGLLNTEAFF. The CDR3 DNA reads as TGCGCCAGCAGCTTGGGGAAGGGGCTACTCAACACTGAAGCTTTCTTT.

The chain links TRBV19 to TRBJ1-5; no clear D gene. CDR3 length: 14 amino acids. V gave up 3 bases and J gave up 7 bases, with 13 bases separating them. In germline, CDR1 is LNHDA, CDR2 SQIVND (reference sequence). The CDR3 DNA follows: TGTGCCAGTAGTATCTCCGCGGATCGGCAGCCCCAGCATTTT. Translated, it gives CASSISADRQPQHF.

A few counts support this clone. The chain uses TRBV30 and TRBJ1-1, with a weak D call TRBD1 (6 bases). There are 12 residues in the CDR3. V was shortened by 5 bases and J by 8 bases, with 15 bases between the two germline ends. CDR1 and CDR2 (germline): GTSNPN, SVGIG (reference sequence). The DNA of the CDR3 is TGTGCCTGGGAAAAACAGGGCGGGGAAGCTTTCTTT. Translating it yields CAWEKQGGEAFF.

This chain joins TRBV10-3 and TRBJ1-2; TRBD1 might be the D (5 bases). The germline V gene has CDR1 ENHRY and CDR2 SYGVKD. Trimming pared 2 bases from V and 8 bases from J, leaving 12 bases between. CDR3 size: 13 residues. CDR3 nucleotide sequence: TGTGCCATCAGTGAGCCAGGGTTGGGGGGCTACACCTTC. This sequence encodes CAISEPGLGGYTF.

The chain uses TRBV12-3 or TRBV12-4 and TRBJ1-5; unclear D gene. The CDR3 is 13 residues long. The V gene lost 6 bases and the J gene lost 0 bases, with 6 bases spanning the gap. CDR3 region: CASSHSSNQPQHF. The DNA of the CDR3 is TGTGCCAGCAGCCACAGTAGCAATCAGCCCCAGCATTTT.

Written as DNA, the CDR3 is TGTGCCAGCAGCGTAGGAGGGTCTGGGCTCAATGAGCAGTTCTTC. The encoded protein is CASSVGGSGLNEQFF. The chain combines TRBV9 with TRBJ2-1; TRBD2 is a possible D gene (5 bases). Germline CDR1 reads SGDLS; CDR2 reads YYNGEE. This CDR3 contains 15 residues. Trimming left V 0 bases short and J 6 bases short, with 13 bases between.

Written as DNA, the CDR3 is TGTGCCAGCAGCTTCGACAGGGGAGATTCACCCCTCCACTTT. The encoded protein is CASSFDRGDSPLHF. The V gene is TRBV5-4, the J gene TRBJ1-6; 8 bases map to TRBD1. CDR3 size: 14 residues. Germline V gene sequence: CDR1 SGHNT, CDR2 YYREEE (reference sequence). Trimming removed 2 bases from V and 8 bases from J; junction bases left unmatched: 3.

The chain couples TRBV14 to TRBJ1-1, with unresolved D. The ends were cut back, 2 bases at V and 10 bases at J, with 17 bases in the middle. Germline CDR1 SGHDN, CDR2 FVKESK. The CDR3 is 14 amino acids. Here the CDR3 reads CASSQYGSPKGAFF. The CDR3 DNA reads TGTGCCAGCAGCCAATACGGGTCCCCCAAGGGAGCTTTCTTT.

This rearrangement joins TRBV2 to TRBJ1-2; D might be TRBD1 (5 bases). V was clipped by 7 bases and J by 3 bases, with 9 bases between them. Germline CDR1 and CDR2: SNHLY and FYNNEI. The CDR3 runs 12 residues. Here the CDR3 reads CASNVGDYGYTF. The CDR3 DNA sequence: TGTGCCAGCAATGTAGGGGACTATGGCTACACCTTC.

This sequence joins TRBV15 and TRBJ1-2, with 10 bases lining up with TRBD1. The CDR3 runs to 14 residues. CDR1 and CDR2 from the germline V gene are LNHNV and YYDKDF (reference sequence). V shed 8 bases and J 6 bases; nucleotides not matched to a gene: 9. The CDR3 DNA follows: TGTGCCACCGGGACAGGGGAAGGTGAAAATGGCTACACCTTC. It codes for CATGTGEGENGYTF.

This chain joins TRBV7-8 and TRBJ2-5, with D possibly being TRBD1 (6 bases). Trimming stripped 0 bases from V and 5 bases from J, with 13 bases between. The germline CDR1 and CDR2 sequences are SGHVS and FQNEAQ. The length of the CDR3 is 15 residues. The CDR3 loop is CASSLASGARETQYF. In DNA, the CDR3 is TGTGCCAGCAGCTTAGCTTCAGGGGCGCGGGAGACCCAGTACTTC.

This chain joins TRBV11-2 and TRBJ1-2; 7 bases align to TRBD1. The CDR3 sequence is 15 residues long. Germline CDR1 SGHAT, CDR2 FQNNGV. With 4 bases clipped from V and 8 bases from J, the junction kept 13 bases outside the gene matches. The CDR3: CASSSLWRGRRGYTF. The DNA of the CDR3 is TGTGCCAGCAGCTCCCTTTGGAGGGGGCGAAGGGGCTACACCTTC.

J is TRBJ1-1 and V is TRBV13, with D unclear. The CDR3 spans 14 residues. Between the trimmed V and J ends, which lost 5 bases and 7 bases, there was a span of 17 bases. Germline V lookup: CDR1 PRHDT, CDR2 FYEKMQ (reference sequence). This CDR3 reads CASSRKTTRLEAFF. In DNA, the CDR3 is TGTGCCAGCAGCAGGAAGACTACAAGGCTTGAAGCTTTCTTT.

The chain joins TRBV5-1 to TRBJ2-1; maybe TRBD2 (5 bases). The CDR3 has 13 residues. The V gene lost 6 bases and the J gene lost 2 bases, with 9 bases spanning the gap. Germline V gene lookup returns CDR1 SGHRS and CDR2 YFSETQ. The CDR3 spells CASTTGTYNEQFF. In DNA, the CDR3 is TGCGCCAGCACCACGGGGACCTACAATGAGCAGTTCTTC.

The V call is TRBV13, the J call TRBJ2-5; 9 nucleotides line up with TRBD2. The germline V gene has CDR1 PRHDT and CDR2 FYEKMQ (reference sequence). The CDR3 is 19 amino acids. J was trimmed by 5 bases and V by 0 bases; bases with no gene match: 16. In DNA form, the CDR3 reads TGTGCCAGCAGCTTAGGCCGAGATAGCGGGAGTCCGGAGGGGGAGACCCAGTACTTC. Protein sequence: CASSLGRDSGSPEGETQYF.

The genes are TRBV11-1 and TRBJ2-7; no clear D gene. Trimming took 5 bases from V and 6 from J, leaving 20 bases between them. Germline V lookup: CDR1 SGHAT, CDR2 FQDESV (reference sequence). The CDR3 loop spans 15 amino acids. The CDR3 loop is CASSRSTSAHSEQYF. The CDR3 DNA reads TGTGCCAGCAGCCGTTCGACCTCCGCCCATTCCGAGCAGTACTTC.

The chain recombines TRBV6-5 with TRBJ2-7, with 7 bases matching TRBD2. CDR1 MNHEY and CDR2 SVGAGI come from the germline V gene. V was clipped by 6 bases and J by 2 bases; unmatched bases: 10. This CDR3 comprises 15 residues. CDR3 sequence: CASRTGRGLTYEQYF. The CDR3 DNA follows: TGTGCCAGCAGGACGGGGAGGGGACTAACCTACGAGCAGTACTTC.

Here the CDR3 reads CASSIDLGYEQYF. CDR3 nucleotide sequence: TGTGCCAGTAGTATAGATTTGGGCTACGAGCAGTACTTC. The chain has TRBV19 and TRBJ2-7, with unresolved D. The V end was cut by 0 bases, the J end by 3 bases, with 6 bases between. Germline CDR1 LNHDA, CDR2 SQIVND (reference sequence). This CDR3 has 13 amino acids.

The CDR3 nucleotides are TGTGCCAGCAGCCAGAGGGGCGGACTAGCGGGATACACCGGGGAGCTGTTTTTT. Translated, it gives CASSQRGGLAGYTGELFF. V usage is TRBV11-2 and J usage is TRBJ2-2, with TRBD2 matching over 12 bases. This CDR3 has 18 amino acids. J lost 3 bases, V lost 5 bases, and 10 bases had no gene match. Germline lookup yields CDR1 SGHAT and CDR2 FQNNGV.

V gene TRBV30 combines with J gene TRBJ2-1; TRBD2 matches at 8 bases. CDR1 is GTSNPN and CDR2 is SVGIG in the germline V gene (reference sequence). The CDR3 runs to 10 residues. The CDR3, as DNA: TGTGTAGCGGGATTGAATGAGCAGTTCTTC. Translation gives CVAGLNEQFF.

This clone appeared a single time. This chain connects TRBV15 to TRBJ1-1; D ambiguous. The CDR3 is made up of 13 amino acids. Germline-derived CDR1 and CDR2 are LNHNV and YYDKDF (reference sequence). V lost 1 base, J lost 4 bases, and 7 bases lay in between. Written as DNA, the CDR3 is TGTGCCACCAGCAGAGGCACGTTCACTGAAGCTTTCTTT. As protein: CATSRGTFTEAFF.

This clone has a single count. V is TRBV7-3 and J is TRBJ2-1; TRBD2 agrees at 7 bases. Trimming took 1 base from V and 9 from J; bases not matched to a gene: 3. Germline V CDR1 and CDR2: SGHTA, FQGTGA. This CDR3 comprises 13 residues. The chain's CDR3 is CASSLIAGVEQFF. For the CDR3, the DNA is TGTGCCAGCAGCTTAATTGCGGGAGTTGAGCAGTTCTTC.

This chain joins TRBV5-1 and TRBJ1-2; D possibly corresponds to TRBD1 (5 bases). Germline lookup yields CDR1 SGHRS and CDR2 YFSETQ. The V and J ends lost 4 bases and 3 bases respectively, with 13 bases between them. The CDR3 contains 14 residues. For the CDR3, the DNA is TGCGCCAGCAGCCCGGCTGGGGCTGACTATGGCTACACCTTC. The encoded protein is CASSPAGADYGYTF.

The V and J genes are TRBV10-1 and TRBJ1-5; D call uncertain. Germline-derived CDR1 and CDR2 are WNHNN and SYGVQD (reference sequence). The V end lost 11 bases, the J end lost 6 bases, and 5 bases lay between the germline ends. The CDR3 is made up of 9 amino acids. The CDR3, as DNA: TGCGCCCCCTCTCAGCCCCAGCATTTT. It specifies CAPSQPQHF.